The 9 T cell receptor beta chains below all came from one sample that was sequenced in a study of T cells in Graves' hyperthyroidism and ophthalmopathy. Authors of the study amplified TCR beta CDR3 regions from RNA transcripts. With the HTBI primer set, the TCR CDR3 went through a first round of RT-PCR. MiXCR, applied by TCRdb to the multiplex PCR reads, yields one record per CDR3 protein. This sample yields over 500,000 distinct CDR3 sequences, of which 40% to 50% are seen a single time; 44% belongs to the top ten. Sequencing was done on a sample of peripheral blood or thyroid tissue (not recorded which). The receptors shown here come from an adult woman with Graves' disease, either hyperthyroidism or ophthalmopathy (not recorded which).

This sequence joins TRBV18 and TRBJ2-7; 14 bases map to TRBD2. This CDR3 contains 16 residues. The V gene end was trimmed by 3 bases and the J gene end by 5 bases; junction bases not matched to a gene: 6. The germline V gene encodes CDR1 KGHSH and CDR2 LQKENI. This CDR3 reads CASSPGLAGVSNEQYF. CDR3 nucleotides: TGTGCCAGCTCACCGGGACTAGCGGGAGTGTCCAACGAGCAGTACTTC.

The CDR3 sequence: CATSRAVFEGGTVYEQYF. CDR3 DNA: TGTGCCACCAGCAGAGCCGTGTTTGAAGGGGGAACAGTGTACGAGCAGTACTTC. The V and J genes are TRBV15 and TRBJ2-7; a weak D match, TRBD1 (6 bases). Germline CDR1 is LNHNV and CDR2 is YYDKDF (reference sequence). This CDR3 comprises 18 residues. Trimming took 1 base from V and 4 from J, leaving 23 bases between them. The whole variable domain, remainder taken from reference TRBV15 and TRBJ2-7, is DAMVIQNPRYQVTQFGKPVTLSCSQTLNHNVMYWYQQKSSQAPKLLFHYYDKDFNNEADTPDNFQSRRPNTSFCFLDIRSPGLGDTAMYLCATSRAVFEGGTVYEQYFGPGTRLTVT.

This chain uses TRBV9 with TRBJ2-2; 10 positions agree with TRBD2. Trimming removed 0 bases from V and 6 bases from J; junction bases left unmatched: 2. CDR3 length: 15 residues. Germline CDR1 reads SGDLS; CDR2 reads YYNGEE. The CDR3 sequence is CASSVATSGAGELFF. The CDR3 DNA follows: TGTGCCAGCAGCGTAGCTACTAGCGGGGCCGGGGAGCTGTTTTTT. Full variable domain (outside the CDR3, taken from reference TRBV9 and TRBJ2-2): DSGVTQTPKHLITATGQRVTLRCSPRSGDLSVYWYQQSLDQGLQFLIQYYNGEERAKGNILERFSAQQFPDLHSELNLSSLELGDSALYFCASSVATSGAGELFFGEGSRLTVL.

There are many counts of this clonotype. This rearrangement joins TRBV7-9 to TRBJ2-7, with a tentative D call TRBD1 (6 bases). This CDR3 comprises 14 residues. The germline V gene encodes CDR1 SEHNR and CDR2 FQNEAQ (reference sequence). V was shortened by 5 bases and J by 4 bases, with 15 bases between the two germline ends. CDR3 DNA: TGTGCCAGCAGCCATGGGGACAAGCGGTACGAGCAGTACTTC. It specifies CASSHGDKRYEQYF.

This clonotype was counted ten times or more. The chain couples TRBV12-3 or TRBV12-4 to TRBJ1-3; possible D gene TRBD1, 5 bases. V lost 3 bases, J lost 3 bases, and 18 bases lay in between. The CDR3 contains 17 residues. CDR3 sequence: CASSFPLTGTVGNTIYF. The CDR3 nucleotides are TGTGCCAGCAGTTTCCCCCTGACCGGGACCGTTGGAAACACCATATATTTT.

The chain uses TRBV7-6 and TRBJ1-6; the match to TRBD1 covers 9 bases. The CDR3 totals 17 residues. In germline, CDR1 is SGHVS, CDR2 FNYEAQ. The ends lost 4 bases at V and 10 bases at J; junction bases unmatched: 14. The CDR3 protein is CASSSSRDRERASPLHF. The CDR3 DNA is TGTGCCAGCAGCTCGTCCCGGGACAGGGAACGGGCATCACCCCTCCACTTT.

The rearrangement links TRBV20-1 to TRBJ1-5, with D unresolved. The ends were cut back, 3 bases at V and 9 bases at J, with 15 bases in the middle. This CDR3 is 13 amino acids long. Per germline, CDR1 DFQATT and CDR2 SNEGSKA (reference sequence). The CDR3 loop reads CSASNTNSRPQHF. CDR3 DNA: TGCAGTGCTAGTAACACCAATAGCCGGCCCCAGCATTTT.

V usage is TRBV20-1 and J usage is TRBJ1-1; D gene uncertain. CDR3 length: 12 residues. The germline V and J ends were trimmed by 1 base and 11 bases, with 14 bases remaining between them. Germline CDR1 reads DFQATT; CDR2 reads SNEGSKA (reference sequence). Here the CDR3 reads CSARGGGSGAFF. The CDR3 DNA follows: TGCAGTGCTAGAGGTGGCGGGAGTGGGGCTTTCTTT.

The chain has TRBV28 and TRBJ1-5; the D gene is possibly TRBD1 (5 bases). The CDR3 loop spans 15 amino acids. The V gene lost 5 bases and the J gene lost 6 bases, with 17 bases spanning the gap. Germline V CDR1 and CDR2: MDHEN, SYDVKM. The CDR3 bases are TGTGCCAGCAGTCCCGCCGGACATCCCAGTCAGCCCCAGCATTTT. Its translation: CASSPAGHPSQPQHF. The full variable domain, completed using reference TRBV28 and TRBJ1-5, is DVKVTQSSRYLVKRTGEKVFLECVQDMDHENMFWYRQDPGLGLRLIYFSYDVKMKEKGDIPEGYSVSREKKERFSLILESASTNQTSMYLCASSPAGHPSQPQHFGDGTRLSIL.